The clone carrying this TCR beta chain was seen many times. Its antigen is currently unknown. TCRbeta library construction was performed incorporating unique molecular identifiers. TCRdb re-called the PCR reads through MiXCR, storing one row per CDR3 protein. The sample has almost 250,000 distinct CDR3 sequences; 25% are singletons. The sample is drawn from a study of T-cell reconstitution after alpha-beta-depleted transplantation in children. Study outcomes and limitations: Reports say that about two months after transplant, the alpha-beta T cells came out of several hundred graft clones that had expanded. From surviving recipient T cells and thymic progenitors came the high day-60 TCRbeta diversity observed in some patients. T cells produced anew were the main source of T-cell counts and diversity one year after transplant.

This TCR came from a girl aged 2-10 years with Fanconi anemia, due to receive a stem cell transplant. The source material was PBMCs, sampled before TCRalphabeta/CD19-depleted stem cell transplant.

The CDR3 here is CSVRTGYEQYF. Written as DNA, the CDR3 is TGCAGTGTTCGGACGGGATACGAGCAGTACTTC. This chain links TRBV29-1 with TRBJ2-7, with D possibly being TRBD2 (5 bases). The CDR3 runs to 11 residues. In germline, CDR1 is SQVTM, CDR2 ANQGSEA.